The TCR beta chain described here comes from a study of blood T cell repertoires in COVID-19. Study-wide background: The United States, Italy and Spain provided the acute and convalescent COVID-19 samples. The analysed material was cDNA or gDNA that came from T cells, B-cell-depleted T cells, or PBMCs.

The V and J ends lost 3 bases and 0 bases respectively, with 6 bases between them. The CDR3 consists of 13 residues. The germline gives CDR1 SGHRS, CDR2 YFSETQ. Study processing details: Estimation of nucleated cell counts relied on the amplification of reference gene primers. The protocol was immunoSEQ multiplex PCR, while the TCRdb copy is restricted to in-frame clones and leaves out a portion. V, J and clone size are taken as reported in that table, and D and trimming were inferred from the DNA itself. The profile shows about 320,000 clones, around four fifths of them singletons. Sequencing used peripheral blood. This sequence was found in a woman between 50 and 59 years old with acute or convalescent COVID-19. This chain uses TRBV5-1 with TRBJ1-1; D is ambiguous. The CDR3 loop is CASSSRMNTEAFF. Here the CDR3 DNA reads TGCGCCAGCAGCTCCAGGATGAACACTGAAGCTTTCTTT.